A single T cell receptor (beta chain) is shown here with its context. No antigen is known for it. Receptors were amplified or captured by the immunoSEQ multiplex PCR assay. A mixture of 60 forward primers for TCR Vbeta segments and 13 reverse primers for TCR Jbeta segments was used in the multiplex PCR. The CDR3 region of rearranged TCR beta genes was amplified from genomic DNA with a multiplex PCR assay. The Illumina HiSeq System was used to sequence the amplified TCR beta libraries as 87-base-pair reads. Turning to the authors' computational methods: A later analysis tallied 70 million to 100 million unique TCR beta chains across the 600 to 700 repertoires, and around 12 million of those chains were shared by two or more donors. Raw reads were error-corrected and collapsed into unique sequences with a nearest-neighbor algorithm that merged closely related sequences to remove PCR and sequencing errors. V, D and J gene segments were assigned by aligning CDR3 sequences to IMGT reference sequences. For a sequence to be retained, at least a six-nucleotide match to both a V gene segment and a J gene segment was required. A rearrangement counted as productive if the CDR3 had no stop codons and remained in frame with V and J, and every other rearrangement counted as non-productive. Following IMGT convention, CDR3 was defined as the stretch from the second conserved V-encoded cysteine up to the conserved J-encoded phenylalanine. The earlier analysis of some 540 of the donors excluded any sequence lacking an unambiguous match to a single V gene segment. In an earlier analysis of roughly 500 of the donors, V segments were called functional above 56.7% productive rearrangements and were called segregating when the between-donor standard deviation exceeded 5%. A statistical classification framework was built for diagnosing cytomegalovirus status from the catalog of TCR beta chain sequences. A later analysis assigned V and J genes by comparing TCR nucleotide sequences with IMGT/GENE-DB human TR gene sequences. In a later analysis, CDR3 sequences and most-parsimonious VDJ recombination scenarios were assigned using the TCRdist pipeline. In a later analysis, every TCR beta chain was defined by the combination of its CDR3 amino acid sequence and its V-gene family, and reads without a unique V-gene family were dropped. To address suspected cross-contamination and a sequencing artifact, a later analysis removed around 590 highly shared, low-generation-probability nucleotide sequences. In a later analysis, a clonal expansion index was calculated for each public chain from normalized within-repertoire ranks of inferred template counts. A later analysis computed generation probabilities with a VDJ recombination model fitted to out-of-frame rearrangements, and checked the results against IGoR. Hypergeometric tests were used in a later analysis to score TCR-TCR, TCR-HLA and TCR-CMV co-occurrence, with a repertoire-size bias correction applied to the TCR pairs. A later analysis estimated false discovery rates by permuting HLA or CMV assignments 20 times. In a later analysis, co-occurring TCRs were grouped with DBSCAN, and TCRdist sequence similarity was added when clustering was performed within HLA-allele-positive subsets. Repertoires with fewer than 30,000 or more than 120,000 public chains were left out of co-occurrence clustering, as were roughly five repertoires with anomalous nucleotide sharing. TCRdb obtained this table from immuneACCESS and retained in-frame rearrangements with V and J assigned. These tables miss some clones; where compared with another copy, unresolved V genes account for less than half of the shortfall, and the remainder is unexplained. Clone size and the V and J calls come from that table; the DNA yielded D and trimming. The sample table records 35,000 to 45,000 clones. The ten biggest clones cover more than 5.5% of the sample.

In total, about 650 healthy bone marrow donors made up the cohort. All cohort members were sampled while nominally healthy, although unrecorded immune exposures were likely present. The donor was CMV seronegative and belonged to the group of over 350 seronegative cohort members. Each donor provided a peripheral blood sample, and peripheral blood mononuclear cells were used for TCR beta sequencing. Genomic DNA was extracted from the blood cell samples with the Qiagen DNeasy Blood Extraction Kit. This entry comes from a study of cytomegalovirus exposure and HLA in healthy donors (dated by TCRdb to about 2017). Looking at the study overall: In an earlier analysis of about 560 of the donors, approximately 300 Gb of sequence data and 117 million unique TCR beta sequences from 150 million to 200 million T cells were reported. Approximately 310 gigabases of sequencing data and tens of millions of unique TCR sequences were included in an early release covering under 650 HLA-typed donors. Of the roughly 430 genotyped donors, 81% fell in the genetic ancestry cluster associated with self-reported Caucasian donors. The study aimed to test whether cataloging public T cell receptors could reveal signatures of past pathogen exposure. Using immunosequencing, the study profiled T cell repertoires from about 620 subjects and related those repertoires to cytomegalovirus serostatus. In addition to the first cohort of 666 subjects, a separate validation cohort of about 120 different subjects was used. High-throughput TCR immunosequencing, statistical association of individual TCRs with disease status, and machine learning were combined to predict cytomegalovirus infection status. A later analysis re-analyzed previously published TCR beta repertoires from 660 or so donors and added high-resolution HLA genotyping to study TCR occurrence patterns. The later analysis used no new phenotypic data to find candidate immune exposures, relying instead on TCR beta sequences and their occurrence across donors. To decide whether each TCR beta V gene segment behaved as functional or pseudogenic, an earlier analysis of 587 of the donors relied on high-throughput TCR beta sequencing. Donor age, sex, ethnicity and CMV serostatus were compiled together with the repertoire data. Genome-wide SNP genotypes for about three fifths of the roughly 670 donors were used in a later genetic analysis, which treated that subset as a discovery cohort. Every discovery cohort repertoire had been produced on one sequencing platform. Class I and class II HLA loci were covered by the typing at four-digit resolution. The number of donors typed differed by locus, with roughly 620-640 for A, B, C, DRB1 and DQB1, around 560 for DQA1, 600 to 610 for DPA1, and over 400 for DPB1. Roughly 5 DR-DQ haplotypes were handled as single units for association and clustering, since linkage in the cohort was strong. Among several hundred genotyped donors of the cohort, an average of approximately 200,000 unique TCR beta nucleotide sequences was sequenced per donor, of which approximately 19% were non-productive.

Overall study outcomes, separate from this receptor: Approximately 18 rarely observed V segments, including chromosome 9 orphons, were excluded from the earlier analysis of about 500 of the donors because counts were too low. A cluster of highly shared sequence variants was judged likely to be a technical artifact of the sequencing pipeline. In vitro tests confirmed that three of the cytomegalovirus-associated TCR beta chains recognize cytomegalovirus antigens. In an earlier analysis of several hundred of the donors, most TCR beta V segments were observed in productive rearrangements about 90% or about 30% of the time, broadly matching IMGT annotations. In a later genetic analysis, fewer N-insertions in productive TCRs were reported among donors in an Asian-associated ancestry cluster than the roughly 700-donor mean. When HLA alleles, especially DR and DQ, strongly co-occurred, attributing TCR associations to individual alleles was difficult. The study gave a list of more than 150 TCR beta chains associated with cytomegalovirus. While some public TCRs were present in many individuals, most TCR sequences turned up only very rarely across donors. A later analysis found that most CMV-associated TCR beta chains appeared HLA-restricted, with HLA associations seemingly driven largely by CMV exposure. In both the original and validation cohorts, the classifier was reported to diagnose cytomegalovirus status with high specificity and sensitivity. In a later analysis, HLA-associated TCR beta chains were found to be more clonally expanded and to have lower generation probabilities than equally common non-associated chains. Presence/absence analyses assumed roughly uniform sequencing depth across donors, an assumption that may not hold. Correlated functional status among segregating V segments might reflect linkage disequilibrium, but an unknown experimental factor could not be ruled out. The authors suggested that the approach could potentially be generalized to other disease states and immunological phenotypes. A further reported finding was that TCR beta sequences accurately predicted the HLA-A and HLA-B alleles for most subjects in the first cohort. At a false discovery rate of 0.05, a later analysis linked 16,951 TCR beta sequences to specific HLA alleles. Because HLA typing was unavailable for some donors at each locus, only the typed subset was used in association tests. In a later analysis, TCR association rates were found to vary across HLA loci, with the most associated TCRs seen for DRB1 alleles and the fewest for HLA-C alleles. A later genetic analysis associated a missense DCLRE1C variant with V-gene and J-gene trimming of TCR beta chains, and an independent cohort replicated the association. In a later analysis, several top co-occurrence clusters were reported to appear linked to parvovirus B19, influenza, CMV and Epstein-Barr virus. For the cohort, immune exposure information was limited to CMV serostatus. The cohort was sequenced for TCR beta chains only, and without alpha or paired-chain data the features that could be detected were limited.

The TCR originated in a man in his thirties or forties in good health and CMV-seronegative. The sample consisted of PBMCs.

Here is the DNA: TGTGCCAGCAGCACACAGGGTATCAGGGGAAAACTGTTTTTT. It specifies CASSTQGIRGKLFF. The rearranged chain carries TRBV5-4 and TRBJ1-4; TRBD1 is a weak D gene call, 6 bases matching. V loses 4 bases, J loses 10 bases, and the germline ends lie 17 bases apart. The CDR3 sequence holds 14 residues, the cysteine and phenylalanine included. CDR3 DNA only is kept here, 42 bases in frame from base 1. According to the germline V gene (reference sequence), CDR1 reads SGHNT and CDR2 reads YYREEE.